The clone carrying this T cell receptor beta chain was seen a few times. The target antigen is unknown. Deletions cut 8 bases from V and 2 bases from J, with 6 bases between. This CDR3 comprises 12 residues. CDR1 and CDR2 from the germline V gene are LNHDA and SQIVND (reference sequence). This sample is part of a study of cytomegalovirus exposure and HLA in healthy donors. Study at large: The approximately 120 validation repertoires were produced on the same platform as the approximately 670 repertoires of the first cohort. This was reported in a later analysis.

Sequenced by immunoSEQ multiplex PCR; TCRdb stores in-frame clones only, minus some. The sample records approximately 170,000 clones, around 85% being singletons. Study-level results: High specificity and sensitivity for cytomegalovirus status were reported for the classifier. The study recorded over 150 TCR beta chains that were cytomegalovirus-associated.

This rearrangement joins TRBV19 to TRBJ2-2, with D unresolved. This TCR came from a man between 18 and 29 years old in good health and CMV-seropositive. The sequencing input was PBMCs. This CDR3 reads CASCLNTGELFF. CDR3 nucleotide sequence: TGTGCCAGTTGTCTCAACACCGGGGAGCTGTTTTTT.